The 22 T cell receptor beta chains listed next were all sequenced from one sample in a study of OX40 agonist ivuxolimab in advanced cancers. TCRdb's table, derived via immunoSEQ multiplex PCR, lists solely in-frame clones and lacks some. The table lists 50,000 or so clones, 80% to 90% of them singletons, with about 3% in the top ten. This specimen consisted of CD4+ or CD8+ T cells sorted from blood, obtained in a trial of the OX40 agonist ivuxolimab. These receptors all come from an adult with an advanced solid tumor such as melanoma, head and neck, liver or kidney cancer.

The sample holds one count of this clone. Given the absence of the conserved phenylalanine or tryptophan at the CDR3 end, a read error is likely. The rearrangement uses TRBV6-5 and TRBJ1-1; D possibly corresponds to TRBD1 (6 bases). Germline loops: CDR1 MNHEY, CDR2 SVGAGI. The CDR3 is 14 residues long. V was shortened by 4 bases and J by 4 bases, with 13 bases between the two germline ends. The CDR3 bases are TGTGCCAGCAGTTCGGACAGCCGGAGCACTGAAGCTTTCCTT. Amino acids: CASSSDSRSTEAFL.

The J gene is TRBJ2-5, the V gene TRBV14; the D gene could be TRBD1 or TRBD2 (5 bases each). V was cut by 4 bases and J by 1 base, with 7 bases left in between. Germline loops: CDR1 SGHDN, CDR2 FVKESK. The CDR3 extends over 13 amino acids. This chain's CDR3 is CASSRGIQETQYF. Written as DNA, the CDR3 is TGTGCCAGCAGCCGGGGGATCCAAGAGACCCAGTACTTC.

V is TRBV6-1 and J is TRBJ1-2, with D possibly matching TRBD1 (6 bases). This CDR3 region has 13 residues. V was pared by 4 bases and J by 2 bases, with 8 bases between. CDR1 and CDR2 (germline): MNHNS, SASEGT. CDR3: CASSVQGNYGYTF. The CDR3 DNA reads TGTGCCAGCAGTGTTCAGGGGAACTATGGCTACACCTTC.

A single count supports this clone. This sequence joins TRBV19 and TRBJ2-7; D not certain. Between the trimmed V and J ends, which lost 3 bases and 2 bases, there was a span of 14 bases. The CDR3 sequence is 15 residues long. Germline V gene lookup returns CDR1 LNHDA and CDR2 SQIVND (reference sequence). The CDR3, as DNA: TGTGCCAGTAGTATTGACCGACCCGGCGCCTACGAGCAGTACTTC. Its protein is CASSIDRPGAYEQYF. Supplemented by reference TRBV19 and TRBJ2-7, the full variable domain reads DGGITQSPKYLFRKEGQNVTLSCEQNLNHDAMYWYRQDPGQGLRLIYYSQIVNDFQKGDIAEGYSVSREKKESFPLTVTSAQKNPTAFYLCASSIDRPGAYEQYFGPGTRLTVT.

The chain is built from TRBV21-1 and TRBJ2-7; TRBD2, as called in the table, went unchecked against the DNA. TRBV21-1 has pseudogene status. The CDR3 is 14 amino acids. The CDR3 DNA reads TGTGCCAGCAGCAAAGCTCGGGAATCCTACGAGCAGTACTTC. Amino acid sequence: CASSKARESYEQYF.

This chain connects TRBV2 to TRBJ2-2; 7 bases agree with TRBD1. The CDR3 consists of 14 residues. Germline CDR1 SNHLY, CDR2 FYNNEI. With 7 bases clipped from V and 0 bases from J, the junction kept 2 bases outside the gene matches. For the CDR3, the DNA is TGTGCCAGCAAAGGGGGCCCGAACACCGGGGAGCTGTTTTTT. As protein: CASKGGPNTGELFF. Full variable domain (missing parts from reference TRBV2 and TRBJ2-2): EPEVTQTPSHQVTQMGQEVILRCVPISNHLYFYWYRQILGQKVEFLVSFYNNEISEKSEIFDDQFSVERPDGSNFTLKIRSTKLEDSAMYFCASKGGPNTGELFFGEGSRLTVL.

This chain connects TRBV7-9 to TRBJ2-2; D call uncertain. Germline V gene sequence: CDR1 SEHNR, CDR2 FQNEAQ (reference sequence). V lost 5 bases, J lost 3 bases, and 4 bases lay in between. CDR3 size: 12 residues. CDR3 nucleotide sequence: TGTGCCAGCAGCAAGTACACCGGGGAGCTGTTTTTT. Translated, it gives CASSKYTGELFF.

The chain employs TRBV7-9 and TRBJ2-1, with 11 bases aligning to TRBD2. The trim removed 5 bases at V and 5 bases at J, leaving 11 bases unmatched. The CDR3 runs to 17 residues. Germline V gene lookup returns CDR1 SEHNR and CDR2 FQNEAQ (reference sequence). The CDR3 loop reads CASSPHQLAGVDNEQFF. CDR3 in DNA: TGTGCCAGCAGCCCGCACCAACTAGCGGGAGTAGACAATGAGCAGTTCTTC.

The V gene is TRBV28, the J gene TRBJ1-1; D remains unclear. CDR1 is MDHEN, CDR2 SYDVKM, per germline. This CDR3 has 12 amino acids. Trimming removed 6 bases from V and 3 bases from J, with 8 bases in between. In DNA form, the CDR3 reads TGTGCCAGCAGGTCGAGGGACACTGAAGCTTTCTTT. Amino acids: CASRSRDTEAFF.

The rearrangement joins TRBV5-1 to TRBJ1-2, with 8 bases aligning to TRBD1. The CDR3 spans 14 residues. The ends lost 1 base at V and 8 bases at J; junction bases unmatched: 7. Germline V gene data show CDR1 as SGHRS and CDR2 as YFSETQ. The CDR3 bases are TGCGCCAGCAGCTTGCAGGGGGCGCCTGGAGGCTACACCTTC. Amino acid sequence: CASSLQGAPGGYTF.

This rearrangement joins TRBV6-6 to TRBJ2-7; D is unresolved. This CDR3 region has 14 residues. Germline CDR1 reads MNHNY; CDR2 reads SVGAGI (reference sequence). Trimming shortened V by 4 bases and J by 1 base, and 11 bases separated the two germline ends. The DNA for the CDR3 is TGTGCCAGCAGTTGGGGAATGGCATCCTACGAGCAGTACTTC. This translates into CASSWGMASYEQYF.

CDR3 DNA sequence: TGTGCCAGCAGCCCCACCGCAGGACGGGATGAAAAACTGTTTTTT. It codes for CASSPTAGRDEKLFF. This chain connects TRBV25-1 to TRBJ1-4, with D unclear. Germline assignment: CDR1 MGHDK and CDR2 SYGVNS. Between the trimmed V and J ends, which lost 6 bases and 6 bases, there was a span of 17 bases. The CDR3 length is 15 residues.

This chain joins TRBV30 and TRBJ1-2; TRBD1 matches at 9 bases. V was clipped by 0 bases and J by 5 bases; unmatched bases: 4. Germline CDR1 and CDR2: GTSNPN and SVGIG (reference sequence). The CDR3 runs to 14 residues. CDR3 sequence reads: CAWSVPGQGYGYTF. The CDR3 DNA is TGTGCCTGGAGTGTACCGGGACAGGGTTATGGCTACACCTTC.

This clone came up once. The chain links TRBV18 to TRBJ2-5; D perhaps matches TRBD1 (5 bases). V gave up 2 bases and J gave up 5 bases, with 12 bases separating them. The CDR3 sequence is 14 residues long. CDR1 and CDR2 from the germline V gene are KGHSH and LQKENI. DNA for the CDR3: TGTGCCAGCTCACCAAACTGGGCAGGGGAGACCCAGTACTTC. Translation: CASSPNWAGETQYF.

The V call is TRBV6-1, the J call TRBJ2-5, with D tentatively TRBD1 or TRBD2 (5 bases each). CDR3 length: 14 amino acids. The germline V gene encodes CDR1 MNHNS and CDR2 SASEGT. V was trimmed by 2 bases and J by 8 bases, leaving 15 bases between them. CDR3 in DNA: TGTGCCAGCAGTGAATTTGAGGGACGGGCAACCCAGTACTTC. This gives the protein CASSEFEGRATQYF.

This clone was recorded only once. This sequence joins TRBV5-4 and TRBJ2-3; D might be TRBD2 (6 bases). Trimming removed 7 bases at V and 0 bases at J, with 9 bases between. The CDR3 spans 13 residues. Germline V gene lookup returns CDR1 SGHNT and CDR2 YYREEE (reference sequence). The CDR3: CASRDFSTDTQYF. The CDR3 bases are TGTGCCAGCCGGGACTTTAGCACAGATACGCAGTATTTT.

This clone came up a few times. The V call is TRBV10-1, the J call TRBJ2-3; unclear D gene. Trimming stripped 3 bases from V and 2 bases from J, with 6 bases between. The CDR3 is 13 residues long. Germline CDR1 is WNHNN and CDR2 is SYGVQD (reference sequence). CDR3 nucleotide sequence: TGCGCCAGCAGTGATCCACACACAGATACGCAGTATTTT. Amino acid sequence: CASSDPHTDTQYF.

This chain's CDR3 is CASSLTGTSGNEQFF. In nucleotides, the CDR3 is TGTGCCAGCAGCTTAACCGGGACTAGCGGAAATGAGCAGTTCTTC. The V gene is TRBV7-9, the J gene TRBJ2-1, with TRBD2 matching 11 bases. Germline V gene lookup returns CDR1 SEHNR and CDR2 FQNEAQ (reference sequence). The V segment lost 2 bases and the J segment 7 bases; nucleotides outside the gene matches: 4. The CDR3 length is 15 residues.

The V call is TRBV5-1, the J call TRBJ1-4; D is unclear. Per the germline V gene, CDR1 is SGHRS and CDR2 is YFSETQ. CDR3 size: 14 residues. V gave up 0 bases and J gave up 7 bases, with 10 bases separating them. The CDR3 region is CASSLAVPGEKLFF. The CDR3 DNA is TGCGCCAGCAGCTTGGCCGTGCCAGGTGAAAAACTGTTTTTT.

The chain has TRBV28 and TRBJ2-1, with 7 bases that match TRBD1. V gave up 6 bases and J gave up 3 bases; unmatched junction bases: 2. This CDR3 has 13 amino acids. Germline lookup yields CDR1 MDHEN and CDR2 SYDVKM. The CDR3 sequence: CASRRDSYNEQFF. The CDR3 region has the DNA TGTGCCAGCAGAAGGGACAGCTACAATGAGCAGTTCTTC.

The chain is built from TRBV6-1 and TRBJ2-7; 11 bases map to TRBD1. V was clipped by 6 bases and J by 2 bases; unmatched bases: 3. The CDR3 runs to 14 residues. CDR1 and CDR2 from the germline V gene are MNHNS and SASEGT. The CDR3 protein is CASRGTGGAYEQYF. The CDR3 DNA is TGTGCCAGCAGGGGGACAGGGGGTGCCTACGAGCAGTACTTC.

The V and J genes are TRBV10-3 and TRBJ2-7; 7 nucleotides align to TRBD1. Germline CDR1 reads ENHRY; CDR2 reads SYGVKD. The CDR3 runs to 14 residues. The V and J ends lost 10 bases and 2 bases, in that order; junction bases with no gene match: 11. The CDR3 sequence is CATNLQTGPYEQYF. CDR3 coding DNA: TGTGCCACCAATCTGCAGACAGGGCCCTACGAGCAGTACTTC.